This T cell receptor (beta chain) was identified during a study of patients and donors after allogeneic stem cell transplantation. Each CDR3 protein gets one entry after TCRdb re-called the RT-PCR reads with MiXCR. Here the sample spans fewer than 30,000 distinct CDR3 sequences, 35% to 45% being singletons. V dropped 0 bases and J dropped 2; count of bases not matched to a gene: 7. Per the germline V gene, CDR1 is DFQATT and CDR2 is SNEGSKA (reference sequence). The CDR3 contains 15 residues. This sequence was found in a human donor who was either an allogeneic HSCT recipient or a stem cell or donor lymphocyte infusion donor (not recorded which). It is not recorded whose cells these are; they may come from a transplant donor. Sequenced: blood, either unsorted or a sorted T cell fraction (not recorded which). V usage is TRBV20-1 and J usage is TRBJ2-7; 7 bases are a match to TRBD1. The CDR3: CSARDQGQRTYEQYF. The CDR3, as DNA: TGCAGTGCTAGAGATCAGGGACAGAGAACCTACGAGCAGTACTTC.